This TCR beta chain was recorded in a study of CD8+CD57+ T cells in acquired aplastic anemia. The CDR3 totals 12 residues. Germline CDR1 reads SNHLY; CDR2 reads FYNNEI. Unmatched junction bases numbered 5, after V lost 7 bases and J lost 9 bases. This clonotype was picked up one time. Profiling of TCR beta VDJ combinations and CDR3 sequences used genomic DNA as template. TCRdb recomputed calls from the reads with MiXCR, one row per CDR3 protein. The sample consists of roughly 50,000 distinct CDR3 sequences, 55% to 75% of them appearing once. The chain links TRBV2 to TRBJ2-5, with TRBD2 matching over 10 bases. The clonotype was recovered from a human donor in good health, serving as a control. The sequencing sample was made of sorted CD4+, CD8+, or CD8+CD57+ T cells (not recorded which) from PBMCs. CDR3 protein: CASTSGSYPQYF. CDR3 DNA sequence: TGTGCCAGCACTAGCGGGAGTTATCCCCAGTACTTC.